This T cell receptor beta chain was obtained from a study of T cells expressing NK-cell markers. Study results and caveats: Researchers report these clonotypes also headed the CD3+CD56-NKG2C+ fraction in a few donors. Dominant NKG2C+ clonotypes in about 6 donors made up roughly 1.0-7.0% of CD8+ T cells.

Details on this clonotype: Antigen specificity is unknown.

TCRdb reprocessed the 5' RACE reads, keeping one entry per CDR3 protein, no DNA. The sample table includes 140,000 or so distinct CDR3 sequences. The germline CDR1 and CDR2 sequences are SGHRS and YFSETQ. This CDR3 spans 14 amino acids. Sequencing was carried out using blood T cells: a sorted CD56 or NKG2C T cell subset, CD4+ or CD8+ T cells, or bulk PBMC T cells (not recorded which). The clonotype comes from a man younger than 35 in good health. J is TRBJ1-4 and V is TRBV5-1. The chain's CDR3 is CASSLEAGQEKLFF.